This passage covers 32 T cell receptor beta chains from one sample sequenced in a study of shared T cell receptors in the human thymus. Some clones are missing from TCRdb's copy, which holds only in-frame ones; the method was immunoSEQ multiplex PCR. The sample contains approximately 660,000 clones, 85% to 90% of which appear only once. These data also featured in a second study, about human thymus T cells.

The sequenced sample was thymocytes. These receptors came from a boy under three years old with a congenital heart defect.

This clone was detected only once. In DNA form, the CDR3 reads TGTGCCAGCAGCTTTTTAGCGGGAGCAGATACGCAGTATTTT. Amino acid sequence: CASSFLAGADTQYF. V and J are TRBV13 and TRBJ2-3, with 9 bases that match TRBD2. CDR1 PRHDT and CDR2 FYEKMQ come from the germline V gene (reference sequence). The CDR3 contains 14 residues. With 3 bases clipped from V and 4 bases from J, the junction kept 2 bases outside the gene matches. The entire variable domain, with the rest obtained from reference TRBV13 and TRBJ2-3, is as follows: AAGVIQSPRHLIKEKRETATLKCYPIPRHDTVYWYQQGPGQDPQFLISFYEKMQSDKGSIPDRFSAQQFSDYHSELNMSSLELGDSALYFCASSFLAGADTQYFGPGTRLTVL.

The chain joins TRBV5-1 to TRBJ2-1; maybe TRBD2 (6 bases). Germline V gene data show CDR1 as SGHRS and CDR2 as YFSETQ. This CDR3 is built from 15 residues. Trimming cost V 0 bases and J 6 bases, with 13 bases left between them. As DNA, the CDR3 is TGCGCCAGCAGCTTGGTTACTAGCTTTGGCAATGAGCAGTTCTTC. It specifies CASSLVTSFGNEQFF.

The V gene is TRBV6-5, the J gene TRBJ2-7; 8 bases align to TRBD2. J lost 6 bases, V lost 2 bases, and 6 bases had no gene match. The CDR3 consists of 14 residues. CDR1 is MNHEY, CDR2 SVGAGI, per germline. CDR3 in amino acids: CASSYGSGGAEQYF. In DNA form, the CDR3 reads TGTGCCAGCAGTTACGGGTCGGGAGGGGCCGAGCAGTACTTC.

The V gene is TRBV28, the J gene TRBJ2-7; D might be TRBD2 (5 bases). Trimming left V 4 bases short and J 0 bases short, with 13 bases between. Per germline, CDR1 MDHEN and CDR2 SYDVKM. CDR3 length: 15 residues. The CDR3 DNA sequence: TGTGCCAGCAGTTACAACGGACTGTACTCCTACGAGCAGTACTTC. Translating it yields CASSYNGLYSYEQYF. Based on the CDR3 plus reference TRBV28 and TRBJ2-7, the full variable domain is DVKVTQSSRYLVKRTGEKVFLECVQDMDHENMFWYRQDPGLGLRLIYFSYDVKMKEKGDIPEGYSVSREKKERFSLILESASTNQTSMYLCASSYNGLYSYEQYFGPGTRLTVT.

V is TRBV4-3 and J is TRBJ1-3; no clear D gene. The V end was cut by 0 bases, the J end by 1 base, with 13 bases between. The V gene's germline CDR1 is LGHNA and CDR2 YSLEER. The CDR3 length is 17 residues. DNA for the CDR3: TGCGCCAGCAGCCAAGATGGCAGGAAACCGTCTGGAAACACCATATATTTT. It yields the protein CASSQDGRKPSGNTIYF.

This clone appeared once. V gene TRBV5-4 combines with J gene TRBJ2-1; 9 bases are shared with TRBD2. Losses at the gene ends were 4 bases for V and 9 bases for J; bases not matched to a gene: 11. The CDR3 loop spans 15 amino acids. From germline, CDR1 is SGHNT and CDR2 YYREEE (reference sequence). The CDR3 here is CASSLGREGRAEQFF. The CDR3 coding sequence is TGTGCCAGCAGCCTTGGGCGGGAGGGCAGGGCTGAGCAGTTCTTC.

The chain couples TRBV6-5 to TRBJ2-3; 9 bases fit TRBD2. Trimming took 3 bases from V and 3 from J; bases not matched to a gene: 4. The CDR3 covers 15 residues. Germline CDR1 MNHEY, CDR2 SVGAGI. The CDR3 region is CASSYSGSWTDTQYF. CDR3 sequence (DNA): TGTGCCAGCAGTTATAGCGGGAGTTGGACAGATACGCAGTATTTT.

CDR3 nucleotides: TGTGCCTGGAGTCCTCTAGCGGTGCAGTTCTTC. Translated: CAWSPLAVQFF. The chain uses TRBV30 and TRBJ2-1; 7 bases agree with TRBD2. CDR3 length: 11 residues. The V gene end was trimmed by 2 bases and the J gene end by 12 bases; junction bases not matched to a gene: 4. In germline, CDR1 is GTSNPN, CDR2 SVGIG (reference sequence). Supplemented by reference TRBV30 and TRBJ2-1, the full variable domain reads SQTIHQWPATLVQPVGSPLSLECTVEGTSNPNLYWYRQAAGRGLQLLFYSVGIGQISSEVPQNLSASRPQDRQFILSSKKLLLSDSGFYLCAWSPLAVQFFGPGTRLTVL.

The CDR3 bases are TGTGCCAGCAGCCAAGAGGAGATCCGCAGGGGGAACACTGAAGCTTTCTTT. As protein: CASSQEEIRRGNTEAFF. The chain combines TRBV4-2 with TRBJ1-1; D perhaps matches TRBD1 (6 bases). The CDR3 totals 17 residues. Germline loops: CDR1 LGHNA, CDR2 YNFKEQ. V lost 0 bases and J 1 base, leaving 15 bases between the germline ends.

The table lists this clone with a count of one. The V and J genes are TRBV6-1 and TRBJ1-1; no clear D gene. In germline, CDR1 is MNHNS, CDR2 SASEGT. This CDR3 spans 17 amino acids. V lost 0 bases and J lost 3, with 17 bases in between. CDR3 nucleotide sequence: TGTGCCAGCAGTGAAGCGAGCACAGTCCCCCCCGACACTGAAGCTTTCTTT. Amino acid sequence: CASSEASTVPPDTEAFF.

The chain links TRBV4-1 to TRBJ2-6; tentatively, D is TRBD1 (5 bases). The CDR3 totals 16 residues. The germline V and J ends were trimmed by 1 base and 0 bases, with 7 bases remaining between them. In germline, CDR1 is MGHRA, CDR2 YSYEKL. CDR3 nucleotide sequence: TGCGCCAGCAGCCAAGTCGGACACTCTGGGGCCAACGTCCTGACTTTC. It encodes CASSQVGHSGANVLTF.

The genes are TRBV11-3 and TRBJ2-7; D perhaps matches TRBD1 (5 bases). The CDR3 has 15 residues. The V and J ends lost 2 bases and 7 bases respectively, with 18 bases between them. CDR1 SGHNT and CDR2 YENEEA come from the germline V gene. CDR3 residues: CASSLRRQQLREQYF. The CDR3, as DNA: TGTGCCAGCAGCTTAAGACGACAGCAACTACGTGAGCAGTACTTC.

Points on this clone: At one boundary the junction diverges from the germline segment, which might be a read error. This chain joins TRBV29-1 and TRBJ2-5; 8 bases are shared with TRBD2. Per the germline V gene, CDR1 is SQVTM and CDR2 is ANQGSEA. CDR3 length: 13 residues. The CDR3 nucleotides read TGCAGCGTCGAAGGGCTAGCGGGAGAGACCCAGTACTTC. The encoded protein is CSVEGLAGETQYF.

The V and J genes are TRBV12-5 and TRBJ1-2, with 8 bases aligning to TRBD1. Germline lookup yields CDR1 LGHNT and CDR2 FRNRAP. The V segment lost 7 bases and the J segment 4 bases; nucleotides outside the gene matches: 14. This CDR3 comprises 16 residues. The CDR3 region has the DNA TGTGCTAGTGCCCCTACCGGACAGGGACGGCTCTATGGCTACACCTTC. Residues: CASAPTGQGRLYGYTF.

This sequence joins TRBV21-1 and TRBJ2-7; the table calls TRBD2, which could not be checked here. TRBV21-1 is recorded as a pseudogene. CDR3 length: 18 residues. The CDR3 nucleotides read TGTGCCAGCAGCAAAGCGCTAGCGGGAGGCATCGTTGGCTACGAGCAGTACTTC. Its protein is CASSKALAGGIVGYEQYF.

The count of this clone is one. This chain connects TRBV18 to TRBJ2-3, with D perhaps matching TRBD2 (6 bases). The CDR3 covers 18 residues. The germline V gene has CDR1 KGHSH and CDR2 LQKENI. V lost 4 bases and J 0 bases, leaving 20 bases between the germline ends. CDR3 bases: TGTGCCAGCTCACTACTGTGGACTACTCGGGGGAGCACAGATACGCAGTATTTT. Residues: CASSLLWTTRGSTDTQYF.

This chain connects TRBV30 to TRBJ2-1; 9 positions match TRBD2. V lost 3 bases to trimming and J lost 1 base; unmatched junction nucleotides: 16. Germline assignment: CDR1 GTSNPN and CDR2 SVGIG (reference sequence). The CDR3 totals 19 residues. The CDR3 DNA follows: TGTGCCTGGAGCCCGATAAATAGCGGGAGCGGCGCATCCTACAATGAGCAGTTCTTC. It encodes CAWSPINSGSGASYNEQFF. The whole variable domain, filled in from reference TRBV30 and TRBJ2-1, reads SQTIHQWPATLVQPVGSPLSLECTVEGTSNPNLYWYRQAAGRGLQLLFYSVGIGQISSEVPQNLSASRPQDRQFILSSKKLLLSDSGFYLCAWSPINSGSGASYNEQFFGPGTRLTVL.

In DNA form, the CDR3 reads TGCGCCAGCAAGAACCGGACTAGTCCCCTTCCTCGTCAGTACTTC. It is translated as CASKNRTSPLPRQYF. V gene TRBV10-2 combines with J gene TRBJ2-5; 7 bases agree with TRBD2. Germline CDR1 and CDR2: WSHSY and SAAADI. V gave up 7 bases and J gave up 11 bases; unmatched junction bases: 19. CDR3 length: 15 residues.

The chain's CDR3 is CASSLVTGVETQYF. CDR3 sequence (DNA): TGTGCCAGCAGCTTAGTCACAGGGGTAGAGACCCAGTACTTC. J is TRBJ2-5 and V is TRBV11-3, with 7 bases fitting TRBD1. There are 14 residues in the CDR3. Germline lookup yields CDR1 SGHNT and CDR2 YENEEA. With 1 base clipped from V and 4 bases from J, the junction kept 3 bases outside the gene matches.

The chain carries TRBV6-5 and TRBJ2-5; weak D call: TRBD2 (5 bases). The V end lost 6 bases, the J end lost 2 bases, and 16 bases lay between the germline ends. The CDR3 contains 15 residues. Per the germline V gene, CDR1 is MNHEY and CDR2 is SVGAGI. The CDR3 nucleotides read TGTGCCAGCAGGCCAGGACCCCGCGGGCAAGAGACCCAGTACTTC. Translating gives CASRPGPRGQETQYF.

CDR3 loop: CASSLTQREGQGTDTQYF. As DNA, the CDR3 is TGCGCCAGCAGCTTGACCCAGCGGGAGGGCCAGGGCACAGATACGCAGTATTTT. The chain uses TRBV5-1 and TRBJ2-3, with 10 bases fitting TRBD2. The germline V gene encodes CDR1 SGHRS and CDR2 YFSETQ. This CDR3 region has 18 residues. V lost 1 base and J lost 1; bases outside the gene matches: 9.

The V call is TRBV6-6, the J call TRBJ2-3; 10 nucleotides agree with TRBD2. The junction had 14 bases not matched to a gene; V was cut back by 7 bases and J by 7 bases. The length of the CDR3 is 16 residues. Germline-derived CDR1 and CDR2 are MNHNY and SVGAGI (reference sequence). DNA for the CDR3: TGTGCCAGCAACTTAATAGCGGGAGGCCCCGGTTATACGCAGTATTTT. Protein: CASNLIAGGPGYTQYF.

This clone was detected only once. This sequence joins TRBV28 and TRBJ1-1; the D gene is possibly TRBD1 (6 bases). The CDR3 sequence is 14 residues long. Germline CDR1 is MDHEN and CDR2 is SYDVKM. V lost 5 bases and J lost 4, with 14 bases in between. CDR3 nucleotide sequence: TGTGCCAGCAGTGGGAGGGGGAGGGGCACTGAAGCTTTCTTT. Its translation is CASSGRGRGTEAFF.

The rearrangement links TRBV7-9 to TRBJ2-4; 11 positions agree with TRBD1. The trim removed 3 bases at V and 12 bases at J, leaving 13 bases unmatched. There are 16 residues in the CDR3. CDR1 and CDR2 from the germline V gene are SEHNR and FQNEAQ (reference sequence). The CDR3 sequence: CASSFPSGTGGVSQYF. CDR3 sequence (DNA): TGTGCCAGCAGCTTCCCCTCCGGGACAGGGGGTGTATCTCAGTACTTC. Full variable domain (remainder filled in from reference TRBV7-9 and TRBJ2-4): DTGVSQNPRHKITKRGQNVTFRCDPISEHNRLYWYRQTLGQGPEFLTYFQNEAQLEKSRLLSDRFSAERPKGSFSTLEIQRTEQGDSAMYLCASSFPSGTGGVSQYFGAGTRLSVL.

The chain uses TRBV6-1 and TRBJ2-7; TRBD2 is a possible D gene (6 bases). The germline CDR1 and CDR2 sequences are MNHNS and SASEGT. Trimming removed 5 bases at V and 7 bases at J, with 18 bases between. This CDR3 is built from 14 residues. The chain's CDR3 is CASSTRDCPGEQYF. The CDR3 DNA sequence: TGTGCCAGCAGTACCCGGGACTGCCCCGGGGAGCAGTACTTC.

The chain employs TRBV5-4 and TRBJ2-3, with D perhaps matching TRBD2 (6 bases). The CDR3 has 14 residues. The V and J ends lost 0 bases and 1 base respectively, with 6 bases between them. The V gene's germline CDR1 is SGHNT and CDR2 YYREEE (reference sequence). CDR3 in amino acids: CASSLGGGTDTQYF. CDR3 bases: TGTGCCAGCAGCTTGGGCGGGGGCACAGATACGCAGTATTTT.

J is TRBJ2-3 and V is TRBV4-3, with D possibly matching TRBD1 (5 bases). Germline CDR1 and CDR2: LGHNA and YSLEER. The CDR3 has 13 residues. Trimming cost V 4 bases and J 6 bases, with 11 bases left between them. CDR3 DNA sequence: TGCGCCAGCAGCCCCCGACCAGGGGATACGCAGTATTTT. Translation: CASSPRPGDTQYF.

This clone was seen more than once but under ten times. V gene TRBV5-6 combines with J gene TRBJ1-2; D might be TRBD1 (6 bases). The CDR3 sequence is 15 residues long. From germline, CDR1 is SGHDT and CDR2 YYEEEE. Trimming took 3 bases from V and 0 from J, leaving 12 bases between them. As DNA, the CDR3 is TGTGCCAGCAGCTGTGACAGGATCGCTAACTATGGCTACACCTTC. Translation: CASSCDRIANYGYTF.

This clone was observed a handful of times. V gene TRBV2 combines with J gene TRBJ2-1, with TRBD2 matching over 9 bases. The germline V gene has CDR1 SNHLY and CDR2 FYNNEI. J was trimmed by 0 bases and V by 7 bases; bases with no gene match: 4. The CDR3 consists of 15 residues. The CDR3 loop is CASTGREGSYNEQFF. The CDR3 DNA is TGTGCCAGCACGGGGCGGGAGGGCTCCTACAATGAGCAGTTCTTC.

This clone showed up just a few times. This chain connects TRBV5-5 to TRBJ1-4; 10 nucleotides line up with TRBD1. Germline values: CDR1 SGHKS, CDR2 YYEKEE (reference sequence). The length of the CDR3 is 15 residues. J was trimmed by 7 bases and V by 0 bases; bases with no gene match: 3. In nucleotides, the CDR3 is TGTGCCAGCAGCTTGGCATGGACAGGGGGTGAAAAACTGTTTTTT. It is translated as CASSLAWTGGEKLFF.

The chain recombines TRBV11-2 with TRBJ2-1; D not certain. V lost 1 base, J lost 7 bases, and 5 bases lay in between. The CDR3 is 12 amino acids. Germline CDR1 is SGHAT and CDR2 is FQNNGV. The DNA for the CDR3 is TGTGCCAGCAGCTTAGTTAGAAATGAGCAGTTCTTC. Translating gives CASSLVRNEQFF.

The chain recombines TRBV4-3 with TRBJ2-5, with 9 bases matching TRBD2. With V trimmed by 1 base and J by 2 bases, 8 bases remained unmatched. Per germline, CDR1 LGHNA and CDR2 YSLEER. The CDR3 has 17 residues. DNA of the CDR3: TGCGCCAGCAGCCAAGCCGAGGTCGCGGGAGGGCAAGAGACCCAGTACTTC. This gives the protein CASSQAEVAGGQETQYF.